Below, 21 T cell receptor beta chains from the same sample are listed, as sequenced in a study of identical twins. TCRdb itself ran the 5' RACE reads through MiXCR, one entry per CDR3 protein. The sample carries about 160,000 distinct CDR3 sequences, under 4.5% recorded once. Specimen: memory T cells sorted from blood. Receptors originate from a man between 18 and 29 years old in good health.

This clonotype was picked up many times. The rearrangement links TRBV11-1 to TRBJ2-7; 11 nucleotides agree with TRBD2. Germline V CDR1 and CDR2: SGHAT, FQDESV (reference sequence). The CDR3 loop spans 19 amino acids. Trimming took 4 bases from V and 4 from J; bases not matched to a gene: 18. The CDR3 DNA follows: TGTGCCAGCAGCTCGACGCAGCCGGTACTAGCGGGAGTGGGGTACGAGCAGTACTTC. Its protein product is CASSSTQPVLAGVGYEQYF.

This clonotype has ten or more counts. The chain uses TRBV6-5 and TRBJ2-5; D gene uncertain. Deletions cut 8 bases from V and 4 bases from J, with 11 bases between. The CDR3 is made up of 12 amino acids. Germline V gene data show CDR1 as MNHEY and CDR2 as SVGAGI. CDR3: CASRQAGETQYF. The CDR3 DNA reads as TGTGCCAGCCGGCAGGCCGGAGAGACCCAGTACTTC.

There are many counts of this clonotype. The chain uses TRBV6-1 and TRBJ2-1; D is undetermined. V gave up 6 bases and J gave up 6 bases, with 18 bases separating them. This CDR3 region has 15 residues. The V gene's germline CDR1 is MNHNS and CDR2 SASEGT. Here the CDR3 DNA reads TGTGCCAGCAGCGTGGGTGTTGGGTACAGCAATGAGCAGTTCTTC. Protein: CASSVGVGYSNEQFF.

This clonotype was seen at least ten times. J is TRBJ2-1 and V is TRBV20-1, with TRBD2 matching 13 bases. This CDR3 is built from 19 residues. With 6 bases clipped from V and 4 bases from J, the junction kept 18 bases outside the gene matches. The V gene's germline CDR1 is DFQATT and CDR2 SNEGSKA (reference sequence). CDR3 sequence reads: CSANSLGLAGVGGYNEQFF. As DNA, the CDR3 is TGCAGTGCCAACAGCTTAGGACTAGCGGGAGTGGGGGGATACAATGAGCAGTTCTTC.

This clonotype was observed at least ten times. The chain recombines TRBV27 with TRBJ2-1; 16 nucleotides align to TRBD2. CDR3 size: 18 residues. Germline CDR1 MNHEY, CDR2 SMNVEV (reference sequence). The J segment lost 9 bases and the V segment lost 9 bases, leaving 17 bases of the junction unmatched. The CDR3 here is CASHPGLAGGPREVEQFF. The CDR3 nucleotides are TGTGCCAGTCATCCGGGACTAGCGGGAGGGCCCCGAGAGGTTGAGCAGTTCTTC.

Regarding this clonotype: An end of the junction differs from the germline gene, which may be a read error. This chain uses TRBV11-2 with TRBJ2-3; D gene uncertain. CDR3 length: 13 residues. Germline CDR1 is SGHAT and CDR2 is FQNNGV. In DNA, the CDR3 is TGCGCGTCCCTAGAGGCCTCCACAGATACGCAGTATTTT. Protein product: CASLEASTDTQYF.

This clonotype has ten or more counts. CDR3 sequence reads: CASSFIPASTDTQYF. CDR3 DNA: TGTGCCAGCAGCTTCATTCCGGCAAGCACAGATACGCAGTATTTT. The genes are TRBV7-2 and TRBJ2-3, with unresolved D. Germline V gene sequence: CDR1 SGHTA, CDR2 FQGNSA. The CDR3 is made up of 15 amino acids. Trimming removed 3 bases at V and 0 bases at J, with 10 bases between.

This chain joins TRBV7-6 and TRBJ2-2, with 7 positions matching TRBD2. In germline, CDR1 is SGHVS, CDR2 FNYEAQ. V shed 5 bases, J shed 5 bases, and the junction held 2 bases outside the gene matches. This CDR3 comprises 13 residues. The CDR3 coding sequence is TGTGCCAGCAGCCCGCGGGAGACCGGGGAGCTGTTTTTT. As protein: CASSPRETGELFF.

This clonotype was recorded many times. The rearrangement uses TRBV19 and TRBJ2-2; TRBD1 or TRBD2 may be the D gene (5 bases each). This CDR3 has 13 amino acids. Deletions cut 5 bases from V and 7 bases from J, with 11 bases between. The germline gives CDR1 LNHDA, CDR2 SQIVND (reference sequence). In nucleotides, the CDR3 is TGTGCCAGTAGTCAGGGAAGCGGCGGGGAGCTGTTTTTT. It yields the protein CASSQGSGGELFF.

This clonotype was observed at least ten times. The V gene is TRBV18, the J gene TRBJ1-1, with a tentative D call TRBD1 (5 bases). Trimming left V 6 bases short and J 0 bases short, with 11 bases between. Germline CDR1 reads KGHSH; CDR2 reads LQKENI. This CDR3 has 14 amino acids. CDR3 DNA: TGTGCCAGCTCCGGGACGGGCATGAACACTGAAGCTTTCTTT. This gives the protein CASSGTGMNTEAFF.

This clonotype has ten or more counts. The chain is built from TRBV29-1 and TRBJ2-1, with 8 bases aligning to TRBD2. The CDR3 covers 14 residues. Germline assignment: CDR1 SQVTM and CDR2 ANQGSEA. Trimming took 3 bases from V and 3 from J; bases not matched to a gene: 4. CDR3 in DNA: TGCAGCGTTGAGGCGCGGGAGGTCTACAATGAGCAGTTCTTC. Translating gives CSVEAREVYNEQFF.

This clonotype was seen repeatedly, ten times or more. Here the CDR3 reads CASSLGTGANSPLHF. As DNA, the CDR3 is TGTGCCAGCAGCTTAGGTACGGGGGCAAATTCACCCCTCCACTTT. This chain uses TRBV11-2 with TRBJ1-6, with D possibly TRBD1 on 6 matching bases. This CDR3 spans 15 amino acids. Germline loops: CDR1 SGHAT, CDR2 FQNNGV. V dropped 1 base and J dropped 7 bases, with 11 bases sitting between them.

This clonotype was observed at least ten times. V usage is TRBV14 and J usage is TRBJ1-1; a weak D match, TRBD1 (6 bases). V was clipped by 1 base and J by 6 bases, with 12 bases between them. The germline V gene has CDR1 SGHDN and CDR2 FVKESK. CDR3 size: 14 residues. CDR3 nucleotides: TGTGCCAGCAGCCAAGCGGGGGGGGGCCCTGAAGCTTTCTTT. The encoded protein is CASSQAGGGPEAFF.

This clonotype was picked up many times. The chain has TRBV6-5 and TRBJ2-3; 9 positions match TRBD2. V lost 0 bases, J lost 0 bases, and 7 bases stayed unmatched. CDR1 and CDR2 from the germline V gene are MNHEY and SVGAGI. This CDR3 spans 18 amino acids. CDR3 in amino acids: CASSYSKLAGSSTDTQYF. The CDR3 bases are TGTGCCAGCAGTTACTCGAAGCTAGCGGGATCTAGCACAGATACGCAGTATTTT.

The chain has TRBV28 and TRBJ2-7; 11 nucleotides line up with TRBD1. The CDR3 has 15 amino acids. The V and J ends lost 2 bases and 3 bases, in that order; junction bases with no gene match: 3. Germline CDR1 reads MDHEN; CDR2 reads SYDVKM. CDR3 sequence: CASSLTGTGGYEQYF. As DNA, the CDR3 is TGTGCCAGCAGTTTAACCGGGACAGGGGGCTACGAGCAGTACTTC.

Points on this clonotype: A much larger clone differs by one base, so this may be a read error. CDR3 bases: TGTGCCAGTAGTATATATAAAAAGCGGGAGCGGGCCGGGGAGCTGTTTTTT. It encodes CASSIYKKRERAGELFF. The genes are TRBV19 and TRBJ2-2, with 8 bases matching TRBD2. The CDR3 totals 17 residues. The germline gives CDR1 LNHDA, CDR2 SQIVND (reference sequence). The ends lost 2 bases at V and 6 bases at J; junction bases unmatched: 11.

This clonotype was recorded a few times. The chain joins TRBV6-1 to TRBJ1-4; a possible D gene is TRBD1 (6 bases). Trimming cost V 2 bases and J 7 bases, with 17 bases left between them. CDR1 and CDR2 (germline): MNHNS, SASEGT. The length of the CDR3 is 16 residues. In DNA, the CDR3 is TGTGCCAGCAGTGAAAATGCCCGGGGGGCCTCTGAAAAACTGTTTTTT. It specifies CASSENARGASEKLFF.

This clonotype was seen many times. V is TRBV5-1 and J is TRBJ2-1, with a possible D match to TRBD1 (5 bases). The CDR3 spans 15 residues. The V gene lost 0 bases and the J gene lost 4 bases, with 11 bases spanning the gap. The V gene's germline CDR1 is SGHRS and CDR2 YFSETQ. This chain's CDR3 is CASSLGRTNYNEQFF. CDR3 DNA sequence: TGCGCCAGCAGCTTGGGAAGGACAAATTACAATGAGCAGTTCTTC.

The table lists this clonotype with many counts. The genes are TRBV12-3 or TRBV12-4 and TRBJ1-2; D unclear. This CDR3 has 13 amino acids. The V end lost 6 bases, the J end lost 6 bases, and 14 bases lay between the germline ends. For the CDR3, the DNA is TGTGCCAGCAGGCTAAGTAGTCCCAATGGCTACACCTTC. This sequence encodes CASRLSSPNGYTF.

This clonotype was recorded at least ten times. The rearrangement links TRBV7-2 to TRBJ1-2; D is unresolved. Germline V gene data show CDR1 as SGHTA and CDR2 as FQGNSA. V lost 1 base to trimming and J lost 4 bases, with 10 bases between them. CDR3 length: 14 residues. CDR3 in amino acids: CASSLGPPGYGYTF. CDR3 coding DNA: TGTGCCAGCAGCTTAGGGCCCCCGGGCTATGGCTACACCTTC.

This clonotype was counted at least ten times. The chain is built from TRBV27 and TRBJ1-6, with D possibly TRBD1 on 5 matching bases. The V gene lost 3 bases and the J gene lost 6 bases, with 12 bases spanning the gap. Germline CDR1 reads MNHEY; CDR2 reads SMNVEV (reference sequence). The CDR3 is made up of 15 amino acids. The CDR3 coding sequence is TGTGCCAGCAGTTTTGCAGGGCGGGGTAATTCACCCCTCCACTTT. Translated, it gives CASSFAGRGNSPLHF.